The T cell receptor beta chain described here comes from a study of T cell clonality in common variable immunodeficiency. The study, taken as a whole, reports: Reportedly, TCR beta sequences from common variable immunodeficiency showed fewer deletions and N-nucleotide insertions.

The germline gives CDR1 GTSNPN, CDR2 SVGIG (reference sequence). There are 11 residues in the CDR3. CVID subjects were 15 female and 29 male, aged roughly 8 to 64. Patients and controls were mostly of Caucasian heritage. For at least one year, all CVID subjects received replacement immunoglobulin. On this clone: The antigen remains unidentified. Coverage ceases 3 residues before the CDR3 finishes, and the germline J gene fills in the end.

Some clones are missing from TCRdb's copy, which holds only in-frame ones; the method was immunoSEQ multiplex PCR. Sampling found 40,000 to 50,000 clones, none seen once. This TCR was sampled from a human donor with common variable immunodeficiency. The sequenced material came from peripheral blood mononuclear cells. The chain recombines TRBV30 with TRBJ2-3; D uncertain. CDR3 sequence reads: CATNPGPAQYF. The DNA read from the CDR3 is TGTGCCACGAATCCCGGTCCGGCG.